This T cell receptor beta chain was documented in a study of cytomegalovirus exposure and HLA in healthy donors. Study-wide context: Around four fifths of 350 to 400 genotyped donors fell in the Caucasian-associated ancestry cluster. Study results and limitations: Most TCR beta V segments were productive about 87% or about 30% of the time in an earlier analysis. Altogether, some 160 TCR beta chains were recorded as cytomegalovirus-associated.

V lost 4 bases to trimming and J lost 4 bases; unmatched junction nucleotides: 5. CDR3 size: 15 residues. Per germline, CDR1 SGHTA and CDR2 FQGNSA. In nominal health when sampled, donors likely had unrecorded immune exposures nonetheless. This PCR relied on a set of 60 Vbeta primers and 13 Jbeta primers. Sequencing used immunoSEQ multiplex PCR; TCRdb keeps in-frame clones, though not all of them. The table has about 150,000 clones, roughly 9.6% seen once. In the case of this clone: Its antigen is undetermined.

Material: PBMCs. The chain couples TRBV7-2 to TRBJ2-7; 12 nucleotides line up with TRBD1. This TCR was recovered from a middle-aged woman in good health and CMV-seropositive. In DNA form, the CDR3 reads TGTGCCAGCAGCTCGGGACAGGGGGCGCGTTACGAGCAGTACTTC. This encodes CASSSGQGARYEQYF.